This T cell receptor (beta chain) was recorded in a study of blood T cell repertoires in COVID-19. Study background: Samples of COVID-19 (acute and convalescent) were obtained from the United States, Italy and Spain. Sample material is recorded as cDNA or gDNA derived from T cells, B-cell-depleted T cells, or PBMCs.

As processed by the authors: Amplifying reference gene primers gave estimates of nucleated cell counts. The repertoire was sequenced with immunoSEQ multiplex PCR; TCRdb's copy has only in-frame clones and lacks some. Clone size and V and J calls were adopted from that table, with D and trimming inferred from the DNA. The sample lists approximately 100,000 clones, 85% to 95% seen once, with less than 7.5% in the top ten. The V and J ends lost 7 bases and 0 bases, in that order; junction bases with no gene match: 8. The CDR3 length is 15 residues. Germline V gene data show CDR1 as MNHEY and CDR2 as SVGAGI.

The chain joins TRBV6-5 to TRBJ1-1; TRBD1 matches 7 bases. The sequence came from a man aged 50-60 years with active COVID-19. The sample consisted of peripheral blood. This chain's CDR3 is CASTRTGYMNTEAFF. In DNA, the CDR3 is TGTGCCAGCACACGGACAGGTTACATGAACACTGAAGCTTTCTTT.